What follows is one T cell receptor (beta chain) and its context. Its target is unknown. This entry comes from a study of cytomegalovirus exposure and HLA in healthy donors. Study-level results: Rare TCR sequences predominated, though certain public TCRs were found in many donors.

The protocol was immunoSEQ multiplex PCR, while the TCRdb copy is restricted to in-frame clones and leaves out a portion. The sample consists of fewer than 400,000 clones, approximately 86% of them appearing once. V was pared by 1 base and J by 11 bases, with 3 bases of the junction left unmatched. Germline CDR1 is SGHDN and CDR2 is FVKESK. The CDR3 loop spans 13 amino acids. The sequence derives from a young man in good health and CMV-seronegative. Sequencing input: PBMCs. The chain couples TRBV14 to TRBJ2-2; TRBD1 matches 8 bases. Here the CDR3 DNA reads TGTGCCAGCAGCCAAGGAGGACAGGGAGAGCTGTTTTTT. It codes for CASSQGGQGELFF.